This is a list of T cell receptor beta chains from one sample in a study of identical twins. TCRdb reprocessed the 5' RACE reads via MiXCR and lists one record per CDR3 protein. In the table there are 250,000 or so distinct CDR3 sequences, roughly an eighth of which are singletons. This same sample was also part of a study on yellow fever vaccine responses in identical twins.

Sequencing used memory (CD45RO+) T cells sorted from blood. The receptor set was obtained from a woman between 18 and 30 years old in good health. The CDR3 runs from the conserved cysteine through the conserved F or W. The D gene is left open where the match is weak. Clone size is given for some rows only: seen once, a few or many times, or a class if the clone is expanded.

v_gene: TRBV6-1; abundance: few; d_gene: -; j_gene: TRBJ2-2; CDR3aa: CASLAGFSTGELFF; CDR3nt: TGTGCCAGCCTGGCAGGGTTTTCCACCGGGGAGCTGTTTTTT
v_gene: TRBV4-3; abundance: few; d_gene: -; j_gene: TRBJ2-1; CDR3aa: CASSQDYYGEQFF; CDR3nt: TGCGCCAGCAGCCAAGATTACTATGGTGAGCAGTTCTTC
v_gene: TRBV30; abundance: -; d_gene: -; j_gene: TRBJ2-3; CDR3aa: CAWSAGIRADTQYF; CDR3nt: TGTGCCTGGAGTGCAGGGATCCGTGCGGATACGCAGTATTTT
v_gene: TRBV11-2; abundance: few; d_gene: TRBD2; j_gene: TRBJ2-5; CDR3aa: CASSGWTSGQETQYF; CDR3nt: TGTGCCAGCAGCGGCTGGACTAGCGGCCAAGAGACCCAGTACTTC
v_gene: TRBV19; abundance: -; d_gene: TRBD1; j_gene: TRBJ2-2; CDR3aa: CASSLPTGAGELFF; CDR3nt: TGTGCCAGTAGTCTACCGACAGGGGCCGGGGAGCTGTTTTTT
v_gene: TRBV7-2; abundance: many; d_gene: TRBD2; j_gene: TRBJ2-1; CDR3aa: CASSLGPSGSYNEQFF; CDR3nt: TGTGCCAGCAGCTTAGGACCTAGCGGGAGTTACAATGAGCAGTTCTTC
v_gene: TRBV19; abundance: few; d_gene: TRBD2; j_gene: TRBJ2-7; CDR3aa: CASRPGLASYEQYF; CDR3nt: TGTGCCAGTAGACCCGGACTAGCGTCTTACGAGCAGTACTTC
v_gene: TRBV11-2; abundance: many; d_gene: -; j_gene: TRBJ2-1; CDR3aa: CASSLANAYNEQFF; CDR3nt: TGTGCCAGCAGCTTAGCAAACGCATACAATGAGCAGTTCTTC
v_gene: TRBV12-3/TRBV12-4; abundance: many; d_gene: TRBD2; j_gene: TRBJ2-3; CDR3aa: CASSWTSGGGTDTQYF; CDR3nt: TGTGCCAGCAGTTGGACTAGCGGGGGGGGGACAGATACGCAGTATTTT
v_gene: TRBV4-2; abundance: many; d_gene: TRBD2; j_gene: TRBJ2-5; CDR3aa: CASSQLAGEETQYF; CDR3nt: TGTGCCAGCAGCCAACTAGCGGGAGAAGAGACCCAGTACTTC
v_gene: TRBV2; abundance: few; d_gene: -; j_gene: TRBJ1-1; CDR3aa: CASSEAGLTGAPTAEAFF; CDR3nt: TGTGCCAGCAGTGAAGCGGGGCTGACGGGGGCCCCAACTGCTGAAGCTTTCTTT
v_gene: TRBV19; abundance: few; d_gene: -; j_gene: TRBJ1-2; CDR3aa: CASRRAGAGGYTF; CDR3nt: TGTGCCAGTAGGCGCGCGGGGGCAGGAGGCTACACCTTC
v_gene: TRBV7-2; abundance: -; d_gene: TRBD2; j_gene: TRBJ2-7; CDR3aa: CASSLVNSAGGAGQYF; CDR3nt: TGTGCCAGCAGCTTAGTAAATTCAGCGGGGGGGGCCGGGCAGTACTTC
v_gene: TRBV5-6; abundance: -; d_gene: -; j_gene: TRBJ1-1; CDR3aa: CASSFPNRETEAFF; CDR3nt: TGTGCCAGCAGCTTCCCTAACAGGGAAACTGAAGCTTTCTTT
v_gene: TRBV11-2; abundance: -; d_gene: -; j_gene: TRBJ2-3; CDR3aa: CASSSGGGRDGQYF; CDR3nt: TGTGCCAGCAGCTCCGGAGGGGGCAGGGACGGGCAGTATTTT
v_gene: TRBV6-5; abundance: few; d_gene: -; j_gene: TRBJ2-3; CDR3aa: CASSYSAARSTDTQYF; CDR3nt: TGTGCCAGCAGTTACTCGGCGGCGCGGAGCACAGATACGCAGTATTTT
v_gene: TRBV29-1; abundance: -; d_gene: -; j_gene: TRBJ2-1; CDR3aa: CSVEQGMGDEQFF; CDR3nt: TGCAGCGTTGAACAGGGAATGGGGGATGAGCAGTTCTTC
v_gene: TRBV7-8; abundance: -; d_gene: TRBD1; j_gene: TRBJ2-6; CDR3aa: CASSLTSDRAGANVLTF; CDR3nt: TGTGCCAGCAGCTTAACCTCCGACAGGGCTGGGGCCAACGTCCTGACTTTC
v_gene: TRBV29-1; abundance: few; d_gene: -; j_gene: TRBJ1-1; CDR3aa: CSVGENTEAFF; CDR3nt: TGCAGCGTTGGTGAGAACACTGAAGCTTTCTTT
v_gene: TRBV12-3/TRBV12-4; abundance: few; d_gene: TRBD1; j_gene: TRBJ2-5; CDR3aa: CASSSGPRQGGETQYF; CDR3nt: TGTGCCAGCAGTTCCGGCCCGAGACAGGGGGGAGAGACCCAGTACTTC
v_gene: TRBV11-1; abundance: few; d_gene: -; j_gene: TRBJ2-1; CDR3aa: CASSFSGGKADNEQFF; CDR3nt: TGTGCCAGCAGCTTTTCAGGCGGGAAAGCGGACAATGAGCAGTTCTTC
v_gene: TRBV5-5; abundance: few; d_gene: TRBD2; j_gene: TRBJ2-5; CDR3aa: CASRRGLAGGLQETQYF; CDR3nt: TGTGCCAGCAGGAGAGGACTAGCGGGGGGCCTCCAAGAGACCCAGTACTTC
v_gene: TRBV10-1; abundance: -; d_gene: TRBD1; j_gene: TRBJ2-5; CDR3aa: CASRTGTVGWTQETQYF; CDR3nt: TGCGCCAGCAGGACTGGGACAGTCGGCTGGACCCAAGAGACCCAGTACTTC
v_gene: TRBV15; abundance: -; d_gene: -; j_gene: TRBJ1-4; CDR3aa: CATSRVREGEKLFF; CDR3nt: TGTGCCACCAGCAGAGTAAGGGAGGGAGAAAAACTGTTTTTT
v_gene: TRBV5-4; abundance: -; d_gene: -; j_gene: TRBJ2-3; CDR3aa: CASSLLADGTDTQYF; CDR3nt: TGTGCCAGCAGCTTATTAGCGGATGGGACAGATACGCAGTATTTT
v_gene: TRBV27; abundance: few; d_gene: -; j_gene: TRBJ2-7; CDR3aa: CASGFLSSYEQYF; CDR3nt: TGTGCCAGCGGGTTCCTGAGCTCCTACGAGCAGTACTTC
v_gene: TRBV29-1; abundance: -; d_gene: -; j_gene: TRBJ1-2; CDR3aa: CSVSPGYTF; CDR3nt: TGCAGCGTGTCCCCGGGCTACACCTTC
v_gene: TRBV25-1; abundance: -; d_gene: -; j_gene: TRBJ2-2; CDR3aa: CASSELSGELFF; CDR3nt: TGTGCCAGCAGTGAATTAAGCGGGGAGCTGTTTTTT
v_gene: TRBV7-9; abundance: few; d_gene: TRBD1; j_gene: TRBJ2-5; CDR3aa: CASSRGQIQETQYF; CDR3nt: TGTGCCAGCAGCCGGGGACAGATTCAAGAGACCCAGTACTTC
v_gene: TRBV12-3/TRBV12-4; abundance: many; d_gene: -; j_gene: TRBJ2-5; CDR3aa: CASSLNRPSAQYF; CDR3nt: TGTGCCAGCAGTTTAAATAGGCCCTCGGCCCAGTACTTC
v_gene: TRBV7-2; abundance: many; d_gene: -; j_gene: TRBJ2-5; CDR3aa: CASSSSGYGTQYF; CDR3nt: TGTGCCAGCAGCTCATCAGGGTATGGGACCCAGTACTTC
v_gene: TRBV12-5; abundance: few; d_gene: -; j_gene: TRBJ2-2; CDR3aa: CASGLTGHNTGELFF; CDR3nt: TGTGCTAGTGGTTTGACCGGCCACAACACCGGGGAGCTGTTTTTT
v_gene: TRBV7-2; abundance: many; d_gene: TRBD2; j_gene: TRBJ2-7; CDR3aa: CASSLSSGTFRDEQYF; CDR3nt: TGTGCCAGCAGCTTATCTAGCGGCACCTTTAGGGACGAGCAGTACTTC
v_gene: TRBV29-1; abundance: -; d_gene: TRBD1; j_gene: TRBJ2-5; CDR3aa: CSVRRTGGETQYF; CDR3nt: TGCAGCGTGAGGAGGACAGGAGGAGAGACCCAGTACTTC
v_gene: TRBV24-1; abundance: many; d_gene: -; j_gene: TRBJ2-5; CDR3aa: CATSDKGSQETQYF; CDR3nt: TGTGCCACCAGTGATAAGGGGTCACAAGAGACCCAGTACTTC
v_gene: TRBV20-1; abundance: -; d_gene: TRBD2; j_gene: TRBJ2-5; CDR3aa: CSVGVASGKETQYF; CDR3nt: TGCAGTGTCGGAGTGGCTAGCGGAAAAGAGACCCAGTACTTC
v_gene: TRBV28; abundance: -; d_gene: TRBD1; j_gene: TRBJ2-1; CDR3aa: CASSGTGQNYNEEFF; CDR3nt: TGTGCCAGCAGCGGGACAGGGCAAAACTACAATGAGGAGTTCTTC
v_gene: TRBV5-1; abundance: few; d_gene: -; j_gene: TRBJ2-7; CDR3aa: CASSSGKYIYEQYF; CDR3nt: TGCGCCAGCAGCTCCGGGAAGTACATCTACGAGCAGTACTTC
v_gene: TRBV6-5; abundance: -; d_gene: -; j_gene: TRBJ2-2; CDR3aa: CASSYSKAGTGELFF; CDR3nt: TGTGCCAGCAGTTACTCGAAGGCGGGCACCGGGGAGCTGTTTTTT
v_gene: TRBV21-1; abundance: many; d_gene: -; j_gene: TRBJ2-4; CDR3aa: CASKPTEPQMIQYF; CDR3nt: TGTGCCAGCAAACCGACAGAGCCTCAGATGATTCAGTACTTC
v_gene: TRBV5-1; abundance: -; d_gene: -; j_gene: TRBJ2-5; CDR3aa: CASSLERGGETQYF; CDR3nt: TGCGCCAGCAGCTTGGAGAGGGGAGGAGAGACCCAGTACTTC
v_gene: TRBV5-1; abundance: -; d_gene: -; j_gene: TRBJ1-6; CDR3aa: CASSLLQNYNSPLHF; CDR3nt: TGCGCCAGCAGCTTGCTACAGAACTATAATTCACCCCTCCACTTT
v_gene: TRBV5-5; abundance: -; d_gene: -; j_gene: TRBJ2-5; CDR3aa: CASTLSRMLGTQYF; CDR3nt: TGTGCCAGCACCCTGTCCCGGATGTTGGGGACCCAGTACTTC
v_gene: TRBV27; abundance: few; d_gene: TRBD1; j_gene: TRBJ2-7; CDR3aa: CATSSRTGAYEQYF; CDR3nt: TGTGCCACCTCGTCGCGGACAGGGGCTTACGAGCAGTACTTC
v_gene: TRBV2; abundance: once; d_gene: -; j_gene: TRBJ2-7; CDR3aa: CASRLGQGSYEQYF; CDR3nt: TGTGCCAGCAGGCTCGGGCAGGGCTCCTACGAGCAGTACTTC
v_gene: TRBV20-1; abundance: many; d_gene: TRBD2; j_gene: TRBJ2-1; CDR3aa: CSAEKIGLADYNEQFF; CDR3nt: TGCAGTGCTGAAAAAATAGGACTAGCAGACTACAATGAGCAGTTCTTC
v_gene: TRBV2; abundance: -; d_gene: TRBD2; j_gene: TRBJ2-5; CDR3aa: CASSDSGGARETQYF; CDR3nt: TGTGCCAGCAGTGACAGCGGGGGGGCTAGAGAGACCCAGTACTTC
v_gene: TRBV2; abundance: -; d_gene: -; j_gene: TRBJ2-5; CDR3aa: CASSEARVQETQYF; CDR3nt: TGTGCCAGCAGTGAAGCGCGTGTACAAGAGACCCAGTACTTC
v_gene: TRBV5-1; abundance: few; d_gene: -; j_gene: TRBJ2-1; CDR3aa: CASSFLGGRSYNEQFF; CDR3nt: TGCGCCAGCAGCTTTCTCGGAGGCCGCTCCTACAATGAGCAGTTCTTC
v_gene: TRBV7-2; abundance: many; d_gene: TRBD2; j_gene: TRBJ2-2; CDR3aa: CASSFYGSGSTGELFF; CDR3nt: TGTGCCAGCAGCTTTTATGGTAGCGGGAGTACCGGGGAGCTGTTTTTT
v_gene: TRBV18; abundance: -; d_gene: TRBD2; j_gene: TRBJ2-5; CDR3aa: CASSPIQPTGGASETQYF; CDR3nt: TGTGCCAGCTCACCTATACAGCCAACGGGGGGGGCCTCAGAGACCCAGTACTTC
v_gene: TRBV5-1; abundance: -; d_gene: TRBD2; j_gene: TRBJ2-7; CDR3aa: CASSYGTSGNYEQYF; CDR3nt: TGCGCCAGCAGCTATGGGACTAGCGGAAATTACGAGCAGTACTTC
v_gene: TRBV9; abundance: once; d_gene: TRBD1; j_gene: TRBJ2-7; CDR3aa: CASSGGQGAAYEQYF; CDR3nt: TGTGCCAGCAGCGGGGGACAGGGGGCCGCCTACGAGCAGTACTTC
v_gene: TRBV20-1; abundance: few; d_gene: -; j_gene: TRBJ2-4; CDR3aa: CSARRQAQQNIQYF; CDR3nt: TGCAGTGCTAGAAGACAGGCACAACAAAACATTCAGTACTTC
v_gene: TRBV2; abundance: few; d_gene: -; j_gene: TRBJ1-2; CDR3aa: CASSLLQGDYGYTF; CDR3nt: TGTGCCAGCAGTCTACTACAGGGTGACTATGGCTACACCTTC